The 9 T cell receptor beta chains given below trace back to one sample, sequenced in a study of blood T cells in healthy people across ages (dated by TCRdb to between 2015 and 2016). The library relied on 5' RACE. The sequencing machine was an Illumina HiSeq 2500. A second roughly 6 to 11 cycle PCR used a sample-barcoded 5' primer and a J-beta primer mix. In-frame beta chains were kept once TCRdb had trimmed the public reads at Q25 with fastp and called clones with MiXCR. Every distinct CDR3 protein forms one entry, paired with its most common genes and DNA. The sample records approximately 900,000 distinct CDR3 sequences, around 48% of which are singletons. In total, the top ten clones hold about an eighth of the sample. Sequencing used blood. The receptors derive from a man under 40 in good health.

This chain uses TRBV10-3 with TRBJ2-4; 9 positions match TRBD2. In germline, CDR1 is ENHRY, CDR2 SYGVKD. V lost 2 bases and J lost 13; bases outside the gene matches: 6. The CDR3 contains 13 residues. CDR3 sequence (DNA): TGTGCCATCAGTGAGGGTAGCGGGGGTACCCAGTACTTC. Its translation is CAISEGSGGTQYF.

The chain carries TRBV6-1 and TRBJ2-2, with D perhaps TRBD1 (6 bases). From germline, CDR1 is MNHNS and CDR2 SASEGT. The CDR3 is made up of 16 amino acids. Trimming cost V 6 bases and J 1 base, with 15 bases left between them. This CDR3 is CASRLRDTMNTGELFF. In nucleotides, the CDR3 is TGTGCCAGCAGATTAAGGGACACGATGAACACCGGGGAGCTGTTTTTT.

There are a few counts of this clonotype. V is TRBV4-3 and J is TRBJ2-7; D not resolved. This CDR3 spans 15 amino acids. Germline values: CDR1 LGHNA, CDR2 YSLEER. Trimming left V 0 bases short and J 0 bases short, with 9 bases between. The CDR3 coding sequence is TGCGCCAGCAGCCAAGAGGTGACTGACTCCTACGAGCAGTACTTC. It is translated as CASSQEVTDSYEQYF.

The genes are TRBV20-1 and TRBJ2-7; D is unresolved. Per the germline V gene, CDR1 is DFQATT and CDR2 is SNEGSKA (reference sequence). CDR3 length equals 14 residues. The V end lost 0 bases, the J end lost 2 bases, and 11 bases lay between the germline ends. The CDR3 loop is CSARDSNGPYEQYF. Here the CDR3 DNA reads TGCAGTGCTAGAGATTCGAACGGACCCTACGAGCAGTACTTC.

For the CDR3, the DNA is TGTGCCAGCAGTGATCCGGGACAACGATACGAGCAGTACTTC. Amino acid sequence: CASSDPGQRYEQYF. The rearrangement joins TRBV6-1 to TRBJ2-7; a possible D gene is TRBD1 (6 bases). The germline gives CDR1 MNHNS, CDR2 SASEGT. The V gene lost 3 bases and the J gene lost 4 bases, with 13 bases spanning the gap. The CDR3 is 14 residues long.

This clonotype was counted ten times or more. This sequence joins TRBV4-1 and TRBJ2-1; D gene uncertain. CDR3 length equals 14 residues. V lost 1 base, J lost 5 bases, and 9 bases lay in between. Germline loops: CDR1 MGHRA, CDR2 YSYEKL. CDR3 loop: CASSQVYRNNEQFF. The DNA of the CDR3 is TGCGCCAGCAGCCAAGTCTATCGGAACAATGAGCAGTTCTTC.

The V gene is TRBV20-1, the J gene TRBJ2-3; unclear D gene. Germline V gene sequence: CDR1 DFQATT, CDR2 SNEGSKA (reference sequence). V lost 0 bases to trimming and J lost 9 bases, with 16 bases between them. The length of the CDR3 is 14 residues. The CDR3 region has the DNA TGCAGTGCTAGAGACCTATTCAATCAGATAACGCAGTATTTT. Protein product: CSARDLFNQITQYF.

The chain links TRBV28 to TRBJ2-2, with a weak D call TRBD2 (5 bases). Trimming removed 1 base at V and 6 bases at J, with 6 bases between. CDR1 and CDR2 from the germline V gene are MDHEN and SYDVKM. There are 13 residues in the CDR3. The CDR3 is CASSLLRAGELFF. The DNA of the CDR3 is TGTGCCAGCAGTTTATTGAGGGCCGGGGAGCTGTTTTTT.

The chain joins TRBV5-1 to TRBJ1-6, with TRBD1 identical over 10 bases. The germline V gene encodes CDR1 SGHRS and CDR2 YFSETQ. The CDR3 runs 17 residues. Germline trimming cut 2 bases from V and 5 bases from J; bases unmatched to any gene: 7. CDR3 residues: CASSLSGTGVDNSPLHF. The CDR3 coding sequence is TGCGCCAGCAGCTTAAGCGGGACAGGGGTAGATAATTCACCCCTCCACTTT.